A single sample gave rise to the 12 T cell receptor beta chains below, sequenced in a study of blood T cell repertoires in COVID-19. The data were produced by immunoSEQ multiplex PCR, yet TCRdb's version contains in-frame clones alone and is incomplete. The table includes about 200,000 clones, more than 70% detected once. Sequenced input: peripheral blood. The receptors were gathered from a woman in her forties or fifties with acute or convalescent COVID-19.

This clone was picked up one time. CDR3 sequence reads: CASSLGGLLLGANVLTF. For the CDR3, the DNA is TGCGCCAGCAGCTTGGGTGGTTTACTCCTCGGGGCCAACGTCCTGACTTTC. The chain is built from TRBV5-1 and TRBJ2-6, with unresolved D. Germline V gene sequence: CDR1 SGHRS, CDR2 YFSETQ. V was shortened by 0 bases and J by 4 bases, with 14 bases between the two germline ends. The CDR3 is made up of 17 amino acids.

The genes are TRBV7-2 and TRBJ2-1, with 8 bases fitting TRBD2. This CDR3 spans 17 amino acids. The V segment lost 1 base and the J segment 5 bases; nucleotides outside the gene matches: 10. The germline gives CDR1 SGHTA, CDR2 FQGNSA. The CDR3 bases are TGTGCCAGCAGCTTAGGGGTGAACGGGAGGGCAAACAATGAGCAGTTCTTC. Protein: CASSLGVNGRANNEQFF.

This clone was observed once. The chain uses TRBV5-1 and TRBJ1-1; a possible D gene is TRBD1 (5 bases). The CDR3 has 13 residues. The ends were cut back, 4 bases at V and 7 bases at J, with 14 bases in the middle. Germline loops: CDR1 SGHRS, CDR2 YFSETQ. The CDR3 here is CASSHRAGLEAFF. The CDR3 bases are TGCGCCAGCAGCCACCGAGCGGGGCTTGAAGCTTTCTTT.

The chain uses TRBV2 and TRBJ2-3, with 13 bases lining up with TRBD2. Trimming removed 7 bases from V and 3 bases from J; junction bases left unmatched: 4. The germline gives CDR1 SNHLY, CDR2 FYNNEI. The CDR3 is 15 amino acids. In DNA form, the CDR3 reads TGTGCCAGCAAAGGACTAGCGGGAGTAACAGATACGCAGTATTTT. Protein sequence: CASKGLAGVTDTQYF.

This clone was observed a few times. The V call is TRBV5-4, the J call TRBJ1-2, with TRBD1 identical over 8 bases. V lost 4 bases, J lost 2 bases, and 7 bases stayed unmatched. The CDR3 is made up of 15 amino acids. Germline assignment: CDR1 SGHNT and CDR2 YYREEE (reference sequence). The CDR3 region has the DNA TGTGCCAGCAGCACCAACAGGGGGAGAAACTATGGCTACACCTTC. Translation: CASSTNRGRNYGYTF. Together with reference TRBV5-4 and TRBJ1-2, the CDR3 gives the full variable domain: ETGVTQSPTHLIKTRGQQVTLRCSSQSGHNTVSWYQQALGQGPQFIFQYYREEENGRGNFPPRFSGLQFPNYSSELNVNALELDDSALYLCASSTNRGRNYGYTFGSGTRLTVV.

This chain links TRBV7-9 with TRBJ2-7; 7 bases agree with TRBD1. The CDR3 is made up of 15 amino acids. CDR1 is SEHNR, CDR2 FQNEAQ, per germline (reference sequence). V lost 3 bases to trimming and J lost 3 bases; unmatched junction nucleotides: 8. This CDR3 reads CASSLGQFPYYEQYF. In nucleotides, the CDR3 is TGTGCCAGCAGCTTGGGACAGTTTCCCTACTACGAGCAGTACTTC.

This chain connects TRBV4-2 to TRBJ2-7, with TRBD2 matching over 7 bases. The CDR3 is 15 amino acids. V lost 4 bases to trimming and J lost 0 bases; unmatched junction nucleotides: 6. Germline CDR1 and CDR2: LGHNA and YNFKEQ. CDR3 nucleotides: TGTGCCAGCAGCCCAATGGGCGGGAGCTCCTACGAGCAGTACTTC. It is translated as CASSPMGGSSYEQYF.

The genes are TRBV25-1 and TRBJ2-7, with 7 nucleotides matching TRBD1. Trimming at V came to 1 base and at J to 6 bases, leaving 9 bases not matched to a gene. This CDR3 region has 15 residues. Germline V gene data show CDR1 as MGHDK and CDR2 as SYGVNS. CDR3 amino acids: CASSEWKTGSCEQYF. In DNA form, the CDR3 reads TGTGCCAGCAGTGAATGGAAGACAGGGAGTTGCGAGCAGTACTTC.

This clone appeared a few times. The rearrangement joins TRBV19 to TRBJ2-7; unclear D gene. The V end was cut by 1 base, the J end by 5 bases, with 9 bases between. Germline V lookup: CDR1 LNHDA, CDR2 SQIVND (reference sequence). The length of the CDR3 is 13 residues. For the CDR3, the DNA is TGTGCCAGTAGTATAGGAACTCGGGACGAGCAGTACTTC. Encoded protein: CASSIGTRDEQYF.

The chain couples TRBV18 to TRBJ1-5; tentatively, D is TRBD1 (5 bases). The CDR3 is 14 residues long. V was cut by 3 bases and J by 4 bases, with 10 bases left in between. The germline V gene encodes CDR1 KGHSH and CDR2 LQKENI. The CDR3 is CASSPGARNQPQHF. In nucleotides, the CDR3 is TGTGCCAGCTCACCTGGGGCACGGAATCAGCCCCAGCATTTT.

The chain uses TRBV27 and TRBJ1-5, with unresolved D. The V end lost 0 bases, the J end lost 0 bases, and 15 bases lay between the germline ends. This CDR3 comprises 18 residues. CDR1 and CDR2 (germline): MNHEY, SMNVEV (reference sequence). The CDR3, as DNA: TGTGCCAGCAGTTTATCACCAAACCCGCTATATAGCAATCAGCCCCAGCATTTT. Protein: CASSLSPNPLYSNQPQHF.

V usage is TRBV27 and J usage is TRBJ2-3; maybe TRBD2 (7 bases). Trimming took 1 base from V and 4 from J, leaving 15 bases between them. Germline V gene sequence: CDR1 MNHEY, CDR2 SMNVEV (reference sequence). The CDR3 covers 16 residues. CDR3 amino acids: CASSLFRQAGADTQYF. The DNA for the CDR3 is TGTGCCAGCAGTTTATTCCGACAGGCGGGGGCAGATACGCAGTATTTT.